The 4 T cell receptor beta chains reported below all come from one sample, sequenced in a study of OX40 agonist ivuxolimab in advanced cancers. Profiled with immunoSEQ multiplex PCR; TCRdb holds only in-frame clones, not every one. The sample contains under 85,000 clones, around 90% of which appear only once. Material: CD4+ or CD8+ T cells sorted from blood, obtained in a trial of the OX40 agonist ivuxolimab. The receptors originated from an adult with an advanced solid tumor such as melanoma, head and neck, liver or kidney cancer.

The V and J genes are TRBV6-1 and TRBJ1-4; no reliable D call. From germline, CDR1 is MNHNS and CDR2 SASEGT. V lost 6 bases and J 3 bases, leaving 11 bases between the germline ends. There are 14 residues in the CDR3. This chain's CDR3 is CASRITGSNEKLFF. For the CDR3, the DNA is TGTGCCAGCAGAATCACCGGGTCTAATGAAAAACTGTTTTTT.

The chain is built from TRBV6-1 and TRBJ2-5; the D gene is possibly TRBD2 (7 bases). The CDR3 spans 22 residues. In germline, CDR1 is MNHNS, CDR2 SASEGT. Between the trimmed V and J ends, which lost 2 bases and 5 bases, there was a span of 36 bases. The DNA for the CDR3 is TGTGCCAGCAGTGAACGGTCAGGGGTCGCGGCATTGGGGGAGGGGCGTCGGGAGACCCAGTACTTC. Amino acids: CASSERSGVAALGEGRRETQYF.

CDR3 amino acids: CASSVGGRYGYTF. DNA for the CDR3: TGTGCCAGCAGCGTAGGGGGTCGCTATGGCTACACCTTC. The chain links TRBV9 to TRBJ1-2; D is ambiguous. V lost 0 bases and J 4 bases, leaving 7 bases between the germline ends. This CDR3 comprises 13 residues. Per the germline V gene, CDR1 is SGDLS and CDR2 is YYNGEE.

The CDR3 reads CASSRRGLAGAGELFF. CDR3 nucleotides: TGTGCCAGCAGCCGACGGGGACTAGCGGGAGCCGGGGAGCTGTTTTTT. The V call is TRBV7-2, the J call TRBJ2-2, with TRBD2 matching over 14 bases. Germline V lookup: CDR1 SGHTA, CDR2 FQGNSA. V lost 5 bases, J lost 6 bases, and 5 bases stayed unmatched. The CDR3 spans 16 residues.